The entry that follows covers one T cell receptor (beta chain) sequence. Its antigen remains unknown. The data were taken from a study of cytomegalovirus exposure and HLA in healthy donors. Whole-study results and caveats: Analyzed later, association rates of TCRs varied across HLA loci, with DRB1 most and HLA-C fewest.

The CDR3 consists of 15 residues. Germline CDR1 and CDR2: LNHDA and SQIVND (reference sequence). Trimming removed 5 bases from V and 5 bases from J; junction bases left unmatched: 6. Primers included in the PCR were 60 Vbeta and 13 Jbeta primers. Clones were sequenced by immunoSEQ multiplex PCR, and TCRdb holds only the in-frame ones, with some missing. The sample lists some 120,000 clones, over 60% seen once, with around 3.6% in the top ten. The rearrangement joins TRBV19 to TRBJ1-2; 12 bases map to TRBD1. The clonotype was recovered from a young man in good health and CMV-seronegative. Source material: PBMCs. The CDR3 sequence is CASSVPGQGAYGYTF. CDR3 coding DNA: TGTGCCAGTAGTGTTCCGGGACAGGGGGCGTATGGCTACACCTTC.